The entry below gives a single T cell receptor beta chain sequence along with its context. The antigen remains undetermined. CDR1 MNHNS and CDR2 SASEGT come from the germline V gene. The V gene lost 1 base and the J gene lost 0 bases, with 7 bases spanning the gap. This CDR3 comprises 15 residues. These data originate in a study of shared clonotypes between healthy human individuals. Study-wide results and limits: Richness estimates generally favored naive over memory subsets. Of the naive CD4 clonotypes, around 4.9% were shared across a few donors. In this cohort, only blood was sampled, and tissue repertoires likely differ.

A deep-level run was used for the assay. Method: immunoSEQ multiplex PCR; TCRdb's copy keeps in-frame clones and lacks some. In the table there are some 2,500,000 clones, about 90% of which are singletons. The specimen was naive CD4+ T cells from PBMCs. Sample subset: CD45RA+ positively selected. The rearrangement joins TRBV6-1 to TRBJ1-3; D unresolved. This TCR was recovered from a man aged 18 to 30 in good health. Some clones in this sample may be carry-over from other donors' samples. The CDR3 loop reads CASSEGLGSGNTIYF. CDR3 DNA sequence: TGTGCCAGCAGTGAAGGGTTGGGCTCTGGAAACACCATATATTTT.